The 28 T cell receptor beta chains below were found in one sample sequenced in a study of blood T cell repertoires in COVID-19. Measured with immunoSEQ multiplex PCR; TCRdb has only the in-frame clones, and not every one. The sample carries about 330,000 clones, approximately 88% recorded once. The source material was PBMCs or T cells enriched from blood (not recorded which). Receptors were obtained from a man aged 25-45 years who had recovered from COVID-19.

The CDR3, as DNA: TGCGCCAGCAGTTATCAGGGCTACGAGCAGTACTTC. Translated: CASSYQGYEQYF. This chain uses TRBV4-1 with TRBJ2-7, with a weak D call TRBD1 (5 bases). Trimming removed 6 bases at V and 3 bases at J, with 9 bases between. Looked up from germline, CDR1 is MGHRA and CDR2 is YSYEKL. The CDR3 consists of 12 residues.

V is TRBV9 and J is TRBJ2-7, with TRBD2 identical over 7 bases. CDR1 is SGDLS and CDR2 is YYNGEE in the germline V gene. This CDR3 is 14 amino acids long. After removal of 0 bases from V and 2 bases from J, the junction contained 2 bases not matched to a gene. The DNA for the CDR3 is TGTGCCAGCAGCGTAGGGGGGGGAACCTACGAGCAGTACTTC. Translation: CASSVGGGTYEQYF.

This chain joins TRBV9 and TRBJ2-2; the match to TRBD2 covers 7 bases. J lost 0 bases, V lost 0 bases, and 2 bases had no gene match. The CDR3 is 16 amino acids. Per the germline V gene, CDR1 is SGDLS and CDR2 is YYNGEE. The CDR3 nucleotides are TGTGCCAGCAGCGTAGGGAGCGGGGCGAACACCGGGGAGCTGTTTTTT. It yields the protein CASSVGSGANTGELFF.

The chain links TRBV29-1 to TRBJ2-7, with D perhaps matching TRBD2 (6 bases). Between the trimmed V and J ends, which lost 1 base and 5 bases, there was a span of 12 bases. Germline CDR1 is SQVTM and CDR2 is ANQGSEA. The CDR3 covers 13 residues. CDR3 in amino acids: CSVEGQGGNEQYF. For the CDR3, the DNA is TGCAGCGTTGAAGGTCAGGGAGGCAACGAGCAGTACTTC.

The genes are TRBV3-1 (or the pseudogene TRBV3-2) and TRBJ2-1, with 9 positions matching TRBD2. Unmatched junction bases numbered 17, after V lost 4 bases and J lost 7 bases. Germline CDR1 LGHDT, CDR2 YNNKEL (reference sequence). The CDR3 is made up of 18 amino acids. The CDR3 bases are TGTGCCAGCAGCCGGTCCTATTCGAGGGCTAGCGGGGCAAATGAGCAGTTCTTC. This encodes CASSRSYSRASGANEQFF.

The chain combines TRBV19 with TRBJ1-6; TRBD1 matches at 7 bases. Trimming cost V 6 bases and J 8 bases; bases outside gene matches: 7. The length of the CDR3 is 14 residues. CDR1 and CDR2 (germline): LNHDA, SQIVND (reference sequence). In DNA form, the CDR3 reads TGTGCCAGTAGGGAGGGACAGTCATATTCACCCCTCCACTTT. Translating it yields CASREGQSYSPLHF.

The rearrangement links TRBV9 to TRBJ1-6, with 7 bases identical to TRBD1. The CDR3 has 15 amino acids. Germline values: CDR1 SGDLS, CDR2 YYNGEE. Germline trimming cut 0 bases from V and 7 bases from J; bases unmatched to any gene: 4. CDR3 nucleotides: TGTGCCAGCAGCGTAGATGGGACAGAAAATTCACCCCTCCACTTT. Its protein is CASSVDGTENSPLHF.

This rearrangement joins TRBV20-1 to TRBJ1-2; D is ambiguous. The CDR3 has 11 amino acids. Germline V gene lookup returns CDR1 DFQATT and CDR2 SNEGSKA (reference sequence). Trimming took off 1 base at V and 5 bases at J, with 5 bases between the two ends. The CDR3 loop reads CSARVVYGYTF. The CDR3, as DNA: TGCAGTGCTAGAGTCGTATATGGCTACACCTTC.

J is TRBJ2-7 and V is TRBV5-1, with 12 bases that match TRBD2. J gave up 2 bases and V 4 bases, and 7 bases lay outside the gene matches. The CDR3 contains 16 residues. The V gene's germline CDR1 is SGHRS and CDR2 YFSETQ. The CDR3 nucleotides read TGCGCCAGCAGCGAAACACTAGCGGGGGGCCCCTACGAGCAGTACTTC. Translated, it gives CASSETLAGGPYEQYF.

The genes are TRBV7-8 and TRBJ2-6; perhaps TRBD2 as D (5 bases). The CDR3 consists of 15 residues. Trimming cost V 3 bases and J 0 bases, with 6 bases left between them. Germline values: CDR1 SGHVS, CDR2 FQNEAQ. The CDR3 DNA sequence: TGTGCCAGCAGCTTCACTAGCTCTGGGGCCAACGTCCTGACTTTC. Protein sequence: CASSFTSSGANVLTF.

The chain carries TRBV9 and TRBJ2-3; TRBD2 matches at 11 bases. Losses at the gene ends were 3 bases for V and 4 bases for J; bases not matched to a gene: 4. CDR3 length equals 15 residues. The germline CDR1 and CDR2 sequences are SGDLS and YYNGEE. CDR3 sequence (DNA): TGTGCCAGCAGCGCCCGTAGCGGGGGGGCAGATACGCAGTATTTT. It encodes CASSARSGGADTQYF.

The V gene is TRBV18, the J gene TRBJ2-1, with 8 nucleotides matching TRBD2. Looked up from germline, CDR1 is KGHSH and CDR2 is LQKENI. J was trimmed by 7 bases and V by 3 bases; bases with no gene match: 8. This CDR3 has 15 residues. The CDR3 loop is CASSPSGGPSNEQFF. The CDR3 DNA is TGTGCCAGCTCACCTTCGGGGGGGCCTAGTAATGAGCAGTTCTTC.

This clone was seen a single time. The V call is TRBV20-1, the J call TRBJ1-6; the D gene is possibly TRBD1 (5 bases). Deletions cut 6 bases from V and 17 bases from J, with 14 bases between. CDR3 size: 10 residues. The germline CDR1 and CDR2 sequences are DFQATT and SNEGSKA (reference sequence). This chain's CDR3 is CSAPWGGVHF. In DNA form, the CDR3 reads TGCAGTGCCCCGTGGGGCGGGGTCCACTTT.

This clone was seen more than once but under ten times. The chain joins TRBV6-6 to TRBJ1-2, with TRBD1 matching 9 bases. The CDR3 is made up of 14 amino acids. Germline V lookup: CDR1 MNHNY, CDR2 SVGAGI (reference sequence). V gave up 0 bases and J gave up 7 bases; unmatched junction bases: 3. This chain's CDR3 is CASSYSTGGGGYTF. The CDR3 DNA is TGTGCCAGCAGTTACTCGACAGGGGGAGGTGGCTACACCTTC.

The rearrangement links TRBV4-1 to TRBJ1-1; D possibly corresponds to TRBD1 (6 bases). In germline, CDR1 is MGHRA, CDR2 YSYEKL. CDR3 length: 14 residues. Trimming cost V 4 bases and J 5 bases, with 14 bases left between them. CDR3 in amino acids: CASSPPGHNTEAFF. The CDR3 region has the DNA TGCGCCAGCAGCCCTCCGGGACATAATACTGAAGCTTTCTTT.

In DNA, the CDR3 is TGTGCCAGCAGCCGGACAGGGTACACCGGGGAGCTGTTTTTT. Amino acid sequence: CASSRTGYTGELFF. The chain uses TRBV7-2 and TRBJ2-2, with 8 bases lining up with TRBD1. Germline CDR1 is SGHTA and CDR2 is FQGNSA. The CDR3 runs to 14 residues. J gave up 3 bases and V 5 bases, and 2 bases lay outside the gene matches. The variable domain in full, completed from reference TRBV7-2 and TRBJ2-2, reads GAGVSQSPSNKVTEKGKDVELRCDPISGHTALYWYRQSLGQGLEFLIYFQGNSAPDKSGLPSDRFSAERTGGSVSTLTIQRTQQEDSAVYLCASSRTGYTGELFFGEGSRLTVL.

This clone was recorded only once. J is TRBJ2-1 and V is TRBV30, with 10 nucleotides matching TRBD2. V shed 2 bases, J shed 2 bases, and the junction held 6 bases outside the gene matches. Germline V CDR1 and CDR2: GTSNPN, SVGIG (reference sequence). The CDR3 covers 16 residues. CDR3 in amino acids: CAWSPAAGGPYNEQFF. CDR3 nucleotide sequence: TGTGCCTGGAGTCCTGCAGCGGGGGGGCCCTACAATGAGCAGTTCTTC.

The chain joins TRBV2 to TRBJ2-7; the D is unclear. This CDR3 is 15 amino acids long. Per germline, CDR1 SNHLY and CDR2 FYNNEI. The V end was cut by 3 bases, the J end by 0 bases, with 12 bases between. CDR3 loop: CASSEGRSSSYEQYF. The CDR3 region has the DNA TGTGCCAGCAGTGAGGGCAGAAGTTCCTCCTACGAGCAGTACTTC.

The chain is built from TRBV4-1 and TRBJ2-1; TRBD2 is a possible D gene (5 bases). Trimming removed 0 bases at V and 3 bases at J, with 12 bases between. The CDR3 is 16 amino acids. Germline assignment: CDR1 MGHRA and CDR2 YSYEKL. This chain's CDR3 is CASSQDWPSSYNEQFF. Written as DNA, the CDR3 is TGCGCCAGCAGCCAAGATTGGCCTAGCAGCTACAATGAGCAGTTCTTC.

The chain has TRBV24-1 and TRBJ1-2; 9 bases are a match to TRBD1. CDR3 length: 14 residues. Trimming removed 4 bases from V and 5 bases from J; junction bases left unmatched: 4. Germline loops: CDR1 KGHDR, CDR2 SFDVKD. For the CDR3, the DNA is TGTGCCACCAGTGAGGCCGGGACAGGGTATGGCTACACCTTC. It yields the protein CATSEAGTGYGYTF.

J is TRBJ2-1 and V is TRBV15; 9 bases are a match to TRBD1. Germline V CDR1 and CDR2: LNHNV, YYDKDF (reference sequence). V shed 5 bases, J shed 9 bases, and the junction held 14 bases outside the gene matches. CDR3 length: 16 residues. Here the CDR3 reads CATSVNGQGMGTEQFF. The CDR3, as DNA: TGTGCCACCAGCGTAAATGGACAGGGGATGGGGACTGAGCAGTTCTTC.

The rearrangement links TRBV7-8 to TRBJ1-5; 7 bases match TRBD1. Germline V gene lookup returns CDR1 SGHVS and CDR2 FQNEAQ. CDR3 length: 18 amino acids. The V and J ends lost 1 base and 0 bases, in that order; junction bases with no gene match: 9. The CDR3 region is CASSLVDRARVSNQPQHF. In DNA form, the CDR3 reads TGTGCCAGCAGCTTAGTCGACAGGGCAAGGGTTAGCAATCAGCCCCAGCATTTT.

This clone was seen a single time. The chain uses TRBV7-9 and TRBJ1-1, with no clear D. The CDR3 has 13 residues. CDR1 is SEHNR, CDR2 FQNEAQ, per germline (reference sequence). With 4 bases removed from V and 5 bases from J, the gap between germline ends came to 11 bases. The CDR3 loop is CASSSLSVTEAFF. DNA of the CDR3: TGTGCCAGCAGCTCCCTCTCCGTTACTGAAGCTTTCTTT. The complete variable domain, with remaining parts taken from reference TRBV7-9 and TRBJ1-1, reads DTGVSQNPRHKITKRGQNVTFRCDPISEHNRLYWYRQTLGQGPEFLTYFQNEAQLEKSRLLSDRFSAERPKGSFSTLEIQRTEQGDSAMYLCASSSLSVTEAFFGQGTRLTVV.

In this sample, this clone turned up a few times. Other DNA sequences of this sample code for an identical CDR3. CDR3 amino acids: CASSSGQSYEQYF. In DNA form, the CDR3 reads TGTGCCAGCAGTTCAGGACAGAGCTACGAGCAGTACTTC. The chain employs TRBV28 and TRBJ2-7; a possible D gene is TRBD1 (6 bases). The CDR3 has 13 residues. V lost 4 bases and J 3 bases, leaving 10 bases between the germline ends. Germline values: CDR1 MDHEN, CDR2 SYDVKM.

This clone has only a few counts. The chain joins TRBV6-4 to TRBJ2-2; 11 bases are shared with TRBD2. Per germline, CDR1 MRHNA and CDR2 SNTAGT. This CDR3 comprises 14 residues. The junction had 0 bases not matched to a gene; V was cut back by 4 bases and J by 5 bases. Here the CDR3 reads CASSGLAGTGELFF. The CDR3, as DNA: TGTGCCAGCAGTGGACTAGCGGGGACCGGGGAGCTGTTTTTT.

This clone has only a few counts. The chain links TRBV7-8 to TRBJ2-7; weak D call: TRBD1 (5 bases). CDR1 is SGHVS, CDR2 FQNEAQ, per germline. V was pared by 5 bases and J by 6 bases, with 14 bases between. This CDR3 has 13 residues. CDR3 in amino acids: CASSPRTNSEQYF. As DNA, the CDR3 is TGTGCCAGCAGCCCGCGGACAAACTCCGAGCAGTACTTC.

The V and J genes are TRBV4-2 and TRBJ2-1; 12 bases fit TRBD2. The CDR3 contains 17 residues. Germline assignment: CDR1 LGHNA and CDR2 YNFKEQ. J lost 1 base, V lost 1 base, and 2 bases had no gene match. CDR3 nucleotide sequence: TGTGCCAGCAGCCAAGGGACTAGCGGGACGTCCTACAATGAGCAGTTCTTC. Translation: CASSQGTSGTSYNEQFF.

This clone occurred many times. The chain couples TRBV5-5 to TRBJ1-4, with TRBD1 as a possible D gene (6 bases). Trimming stripped 6 bases from V and 7 bases from J, with 19 bases between. Germline values: CDR1 SGHKS, CDR2 YYEKEE (reference sequence). CDR3 size: 15 residues. The CDR3 DNA follows: TGTGCCAGCACCCTTGGCGGGGGCGGGGGTGAAAAACTGTTTTTT. This gives the protein CASTLGGGGGEKLFF.